These 5 T cell receptor beta chains were all obtained from the same sample, sequenced in a study of T cell responses to AZD1222 COVID-19 vaccine. Profiling relied on immunoSEQ multiplex PCR, and the TCRdb table lists in-frame clones only, not all of them. The sample has hundreds of thousands of clones, about 92% seen once. Source: peripheral blood, taken on day 0 of MenACWY control vaccination. These receptors all stem from an adult in good health.

This rearrangement joins TRBV2 to TRBJ2-5; D not certain. The CDR3 runs to 13 residues. Per germline, CDR1 SNHLY and CDR2 FYNNEI. Trimming removed 5 bases from V and 4 bases from J, with 11 bases in between. For the CDR3, the DNA is TGTGCCAGCAGTCTTAATGAGAGAGAGACCCAGTACTTC. Its protein product is CASSLNERETQYF. The full variable domain, completed using reference TRBV2 and TRBJ2-5, is EPEVTQTPSHQVTQMGQEVILRCVPISNHLYFYWYRQILGQKVEFLVSFYNNEISEKSEIFDDQFSVERPDGSNFTLKIRSTKLEDSAMYFCASSLNERETQYFGPGTRLLVL.

The chain is built from TRBV6-2 or TRBV6-3 and TRBJ1-5; possibly TRBD1 for D (5 bases). V dropped 2 bases and J dropped 0 bases, with 23 bases sitting between them. The CDR3 covers 20 residues. Germline V gene sequence: CDR1 MNHEY, CDR2 SVGEGT. The CDR3 protein is CASSYQRRGSPGYSNQPQHF. In DNA form, the CDR3 reads TGTGCCAGCAGTTACCAACGCCGGGGCAGCCCTGGGTATAGCAATCAGCCCCAGCATTTT.

The rearrangement uses TRBV5-6 and TRBJ1-4, with 7 bases fitting TRBD1. CDR1 is SGHDT, CDR2 YYEEEE, per germline. This CDR3 comprises 15 residues. With V trimmed by 4 bases and J by 8 bases, 11 bases remained unmatched. In DNA form, the CDR3 reads TGTGCCAGCAGCCGTCCCTCAGGGGGTGGCGAAAAACTGTTTTTT. The encoded protein is CASSRPSGGGEKLFF.

This clone is a singleton in its sample. V and J are TRBV3-1 (or the pseudogene TRBV3-2) and TRBJ1-2; D ambiguous. This CDR3 is built from 15 residues. Germline CDR1 and CDR2: LGHDT and YNNKEL (reference sequence). Between the trimmed V and J ends, which lost 1 base and 2 bases, there was a span of 11 bases. As DNA, the CDR3 is TGTGCCAGCAGCCAAGTCGGCAGACAAAACTATGGCTACACCTTC. Its translation is CASSQVGRQNYGYTF.

The rearrangement joins TRBV6-5 to TRBJ1-2; D remains ambiguous. The CDR3 runs to 13 residues. Germline CDR1 MNHEY, CDR2 SVGAGI. Trimming took off 6 bases at V and 8 bases at J, with 16 bases between the two ends. The CDR3 DNA reads TGTGCCAGCAGAAGACACGCGGCGGGAGGCTACACCTTC. This translates into CASRRHAAGGYTF.